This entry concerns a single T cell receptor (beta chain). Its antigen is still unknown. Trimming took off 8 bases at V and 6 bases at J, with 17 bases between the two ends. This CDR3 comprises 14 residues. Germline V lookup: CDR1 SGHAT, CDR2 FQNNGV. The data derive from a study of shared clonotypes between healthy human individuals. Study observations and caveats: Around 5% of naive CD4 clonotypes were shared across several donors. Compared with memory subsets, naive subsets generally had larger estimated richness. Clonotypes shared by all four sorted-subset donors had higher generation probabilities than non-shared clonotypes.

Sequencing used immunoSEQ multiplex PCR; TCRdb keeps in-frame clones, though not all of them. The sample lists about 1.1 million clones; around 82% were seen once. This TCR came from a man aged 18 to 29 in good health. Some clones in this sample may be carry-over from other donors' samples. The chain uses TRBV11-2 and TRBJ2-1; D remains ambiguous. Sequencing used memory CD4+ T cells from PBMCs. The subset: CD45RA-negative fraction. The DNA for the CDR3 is TGTGCCAGCCAGAAACTGGTTTACGGCAATGAGCAGTTCTTC. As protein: CASQKLVYGNEQFF.